This record covers a single T cell receptor beta chain. Its antigen remains unknown. The sample belongs to a study of early T cells in non-severe SARS-CoV-2 infection. Study-wide results and limits: Database matching using VDJdb favored anti-spike CD8 responses, with private and CD4 specificities left missing.

TCRdb re-called the 5' RACE reads through MiXCR, storing one row per CDR3 protein. Of tens of thousands of distinct CDR3 sequences listed, 13% are singletons. V gave up 4 bases and J gave up 7 bases; unmatched junction bases: 20. Germline V CDR1 and CDR2: MNHEY, SVGAGI. The CDR3 runs to 19 residues. Sequenced: whole blood. The clonotype comes from an adult who was a healthcare worker with PCR-confirmed SARS-CoV-2 infection or an uninfected control (not recorded which). This chain uses TRBV6-5 with TRBJ2-5; 11 bases line up with TRBD1. The DNA of the CDR3 is TGTGCCAGCAGTTGGGCCCGTCCCGGGACAGGGGGAAAAAGGGGGACCCAGTACTTC. Protein product: CASSWARPGTGGKRGTQYF.